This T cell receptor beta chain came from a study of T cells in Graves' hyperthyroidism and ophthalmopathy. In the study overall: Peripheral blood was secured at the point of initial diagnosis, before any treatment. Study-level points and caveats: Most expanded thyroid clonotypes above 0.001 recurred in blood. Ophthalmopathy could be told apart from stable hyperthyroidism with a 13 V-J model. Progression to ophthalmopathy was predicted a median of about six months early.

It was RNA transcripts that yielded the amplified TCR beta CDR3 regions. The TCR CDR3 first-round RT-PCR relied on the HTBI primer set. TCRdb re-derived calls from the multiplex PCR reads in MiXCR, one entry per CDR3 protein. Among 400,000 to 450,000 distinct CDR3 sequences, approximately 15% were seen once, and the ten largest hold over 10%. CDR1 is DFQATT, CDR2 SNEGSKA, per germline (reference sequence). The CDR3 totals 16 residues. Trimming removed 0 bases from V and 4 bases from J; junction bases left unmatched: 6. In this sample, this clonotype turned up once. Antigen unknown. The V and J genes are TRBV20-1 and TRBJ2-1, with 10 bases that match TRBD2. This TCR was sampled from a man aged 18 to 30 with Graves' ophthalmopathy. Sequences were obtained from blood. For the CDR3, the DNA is TGCAGTGCTAGAGACCCTAGCGGGGGAGATTACAATGAGCAGTTCTTC. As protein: CSARDPSGGDYNEQFF.